The clone carrying this T cell receptor beta chain is labeled as medium-sized. Donors had localized lung adenocarcinoma, a non-small cell lung cancer. These data are taken from a study of CD4 and CD8 cells across lung adenocarcinoma regions. TCRdb recomputed calls from the PCR reads with MiXCR, one row per CDR3 protein. This table holds some 11,000 distinct CDR3 sequences, around half found once. The ends were cut back, 8 bases at V and 0 bases at J, with 10 bases in the middle. Germline V gives CDR1 MNHEY, CDR2 SVGAGI. The CDR3 covers 14 residues. The J gene is TRBJ2-2, the V gene TRBV6-5; maybe TRBD1 (5 bases). This receptor was obtained from a female donor with lung adenocarcinoma. The CD4 and CD8 labels of this study may be unreliable. The source material was CD8+ T cells from the margin of a lung tumor. The CDR3, as DNA: TGTGCCAGCTTGGGGCAGCCGAACACCGGGGAGCTGTTTTTT. Its translation is CASLGQPNTGELFF.